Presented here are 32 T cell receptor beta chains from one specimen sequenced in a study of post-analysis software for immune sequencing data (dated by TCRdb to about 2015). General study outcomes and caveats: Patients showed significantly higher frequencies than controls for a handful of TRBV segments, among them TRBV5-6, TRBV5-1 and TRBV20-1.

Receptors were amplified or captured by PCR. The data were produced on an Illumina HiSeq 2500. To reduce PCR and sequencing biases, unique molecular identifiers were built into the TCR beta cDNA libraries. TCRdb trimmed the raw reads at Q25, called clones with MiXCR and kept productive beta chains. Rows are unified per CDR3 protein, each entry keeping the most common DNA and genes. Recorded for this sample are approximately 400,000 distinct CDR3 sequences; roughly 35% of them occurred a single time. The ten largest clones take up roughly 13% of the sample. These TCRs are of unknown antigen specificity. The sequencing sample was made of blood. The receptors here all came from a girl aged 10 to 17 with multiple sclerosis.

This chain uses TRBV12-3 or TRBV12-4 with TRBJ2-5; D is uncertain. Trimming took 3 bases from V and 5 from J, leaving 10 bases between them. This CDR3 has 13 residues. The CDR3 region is CASSFGQWETQYF. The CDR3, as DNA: TGTGCCAGCAGTTTTGGCCAGTGGGAGACCCAGTACTTC.

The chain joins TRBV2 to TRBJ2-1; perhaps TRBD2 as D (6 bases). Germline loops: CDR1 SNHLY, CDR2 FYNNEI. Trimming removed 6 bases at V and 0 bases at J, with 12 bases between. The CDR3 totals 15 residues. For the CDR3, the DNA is TGTGCCAGCAGCTTCTATAGCGGCTCCTACAATGAGCAGTTCTTC. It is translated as CASSFYSGSYNEQFF.

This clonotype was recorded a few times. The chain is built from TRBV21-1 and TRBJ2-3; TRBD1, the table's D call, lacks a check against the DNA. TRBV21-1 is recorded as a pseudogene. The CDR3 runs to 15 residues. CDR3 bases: TGTGCCAGCAGCCAAACATACAGGGTAACAGATACGCAGTATTTT. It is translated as CASSQTYRVTDTQYF.

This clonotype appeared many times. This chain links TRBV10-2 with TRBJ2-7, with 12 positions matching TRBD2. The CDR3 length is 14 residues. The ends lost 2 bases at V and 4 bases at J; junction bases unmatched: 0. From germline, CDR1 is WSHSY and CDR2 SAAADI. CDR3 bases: TGCGCCAGCAGTGAGGGACTAGCGGGGTACGAGCAGTACTTC. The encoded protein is CASSEGLAGYEQYF.

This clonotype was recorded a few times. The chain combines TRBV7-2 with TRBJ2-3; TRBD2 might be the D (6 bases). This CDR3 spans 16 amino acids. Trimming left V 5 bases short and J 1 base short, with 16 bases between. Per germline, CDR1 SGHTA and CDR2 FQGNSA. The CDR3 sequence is CASSPAGHSRTDTQYF. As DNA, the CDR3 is TGTGCCAGCAGCCCGGCGGGGCATTCTCGCACAGATACGCAGTATTTT.

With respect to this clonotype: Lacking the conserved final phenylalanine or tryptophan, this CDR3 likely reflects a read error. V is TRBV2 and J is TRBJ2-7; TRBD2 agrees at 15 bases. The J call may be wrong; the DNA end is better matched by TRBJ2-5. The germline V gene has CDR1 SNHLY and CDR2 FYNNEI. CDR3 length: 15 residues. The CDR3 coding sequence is TGTGCCAGCAGTCGGACTAGCGGGGGGGAAGAGACCCAGTACTCC. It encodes CASSRTSGGEETQYS.

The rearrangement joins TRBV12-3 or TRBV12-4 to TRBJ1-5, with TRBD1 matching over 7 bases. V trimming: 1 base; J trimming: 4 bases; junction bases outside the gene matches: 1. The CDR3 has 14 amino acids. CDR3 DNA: TGTGCCAGCAGTTTAGGCAGGGGGAATCAGCCCCAGCATTTT. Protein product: CASSLGRGNQPQHF.

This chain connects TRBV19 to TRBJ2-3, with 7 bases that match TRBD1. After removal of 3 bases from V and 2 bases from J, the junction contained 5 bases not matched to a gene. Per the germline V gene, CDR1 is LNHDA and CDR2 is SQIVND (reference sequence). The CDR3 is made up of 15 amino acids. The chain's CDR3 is CASSIRDSHTDTQYF. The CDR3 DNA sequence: TGTGCCAGTAGTATCCGGGACAGCCACACAGATACGCAGTATTTT. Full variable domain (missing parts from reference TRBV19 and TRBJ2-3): DGGITQSPKYLFRKEGQNVTLSCEQNLNHDAMYWYRQDPGQGLRLIYYSQIVNDFQKGDIAEGYSVSREKKESFPLTVTSAQKNPTAFYLCASSIRDSHTDTQYFGPGTRLTVL.

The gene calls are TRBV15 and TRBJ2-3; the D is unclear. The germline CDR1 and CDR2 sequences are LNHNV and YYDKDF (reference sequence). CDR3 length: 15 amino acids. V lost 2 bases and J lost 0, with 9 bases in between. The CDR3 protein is CATSRSPESTDTQYF. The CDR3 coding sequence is TGTGCCACCAGCAGATCCCCCGAAAGCACAGATACGCAGTATTTT.

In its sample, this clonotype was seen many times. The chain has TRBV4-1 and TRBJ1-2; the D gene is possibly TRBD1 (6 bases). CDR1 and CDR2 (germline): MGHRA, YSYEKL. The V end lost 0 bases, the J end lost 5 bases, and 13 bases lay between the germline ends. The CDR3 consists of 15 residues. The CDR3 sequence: CASSQDREQGYGYTF. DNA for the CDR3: TGCGCCAGCAGCCAAGATAGAGAACAGGGATATGGCTACACCTTC.

This CDR3 reads CASTGRSNEKLFF. The CDR3 nucleotides are TGTGCCAGCACGGGGAGGTCTAATGAAAAACTGTTTTTT. This rearrangement joins TRBV12-3 or TRBV12-4 to TRBJ1-4; D ambiguous. The CDR3 has 13 residues. V lost 7 bases and J 3 bases, leaving 9 bases between the germline ends.

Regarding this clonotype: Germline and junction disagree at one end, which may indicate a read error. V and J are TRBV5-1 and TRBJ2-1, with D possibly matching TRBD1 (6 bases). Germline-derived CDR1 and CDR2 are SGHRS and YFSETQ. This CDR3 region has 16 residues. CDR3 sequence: CTSSLYRVSSYSEQFF. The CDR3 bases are TGCACCAGCAGCTTATACAGGGTAAGCTCCTACAGTGAGCAGTTCTTC.

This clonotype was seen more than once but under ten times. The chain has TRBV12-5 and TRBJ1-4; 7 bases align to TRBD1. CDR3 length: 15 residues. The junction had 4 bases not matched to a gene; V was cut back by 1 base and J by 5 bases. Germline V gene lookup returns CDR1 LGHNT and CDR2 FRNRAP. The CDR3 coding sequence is TGTGCTAGTGGTTTGGGGGACAGCCGAAATGAAAAACTGTTTTTT. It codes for CASGLGDSRNEKLFF.

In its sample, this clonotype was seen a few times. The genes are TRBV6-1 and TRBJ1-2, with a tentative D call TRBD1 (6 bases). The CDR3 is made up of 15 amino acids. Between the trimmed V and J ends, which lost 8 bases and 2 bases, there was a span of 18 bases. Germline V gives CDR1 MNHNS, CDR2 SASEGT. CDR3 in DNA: TGTGCCAGCTGGCCACAGGGAAGGGGCAACTATGGCTACACCTTC. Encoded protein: CASWPQGRGNYGYTF.

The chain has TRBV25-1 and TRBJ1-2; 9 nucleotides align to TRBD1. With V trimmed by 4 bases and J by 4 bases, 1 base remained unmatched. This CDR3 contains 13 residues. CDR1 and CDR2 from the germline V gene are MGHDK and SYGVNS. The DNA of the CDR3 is TGTGCCAGCAGTGCGGGACAGGGCTATGGCTACACCTTC. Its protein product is CASSAGQGYGYTF.

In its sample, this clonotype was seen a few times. CDR3 sequence (DNA): TGCGCCAGCAGCCATGGGACAGAGTACGAGCAGTACTTC. Translation: CASSHGTEYEQYF. The chain links TRBV4-3 to TRBJ2-7, with TRBD1 matching over 7 bases. The V segment lost 3 bases and the J segment 4 bases; nucleotides outside the gene matches: 3. The germline V gene has CDR1 LGHNA and CDR2 YSLEER. The CDR3 has 13 amino acids.

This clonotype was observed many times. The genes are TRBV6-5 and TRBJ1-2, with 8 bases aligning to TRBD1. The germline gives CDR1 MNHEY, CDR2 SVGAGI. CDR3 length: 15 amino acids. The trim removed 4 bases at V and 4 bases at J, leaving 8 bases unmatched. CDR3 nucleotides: TGTGCCAGCAGTTTCCTGGACAGGGATCCCTATGGCTACACCTTC. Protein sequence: CASSFLDRDPYGYTF.

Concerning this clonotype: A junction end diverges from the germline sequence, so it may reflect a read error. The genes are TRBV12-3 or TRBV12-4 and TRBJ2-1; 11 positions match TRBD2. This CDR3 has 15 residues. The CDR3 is CASTLAGGSGNEQFF. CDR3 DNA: TGTGCCAGCACTTTAGCGGGGGGGTCCGGCAATGAGCAGTTCTTC.

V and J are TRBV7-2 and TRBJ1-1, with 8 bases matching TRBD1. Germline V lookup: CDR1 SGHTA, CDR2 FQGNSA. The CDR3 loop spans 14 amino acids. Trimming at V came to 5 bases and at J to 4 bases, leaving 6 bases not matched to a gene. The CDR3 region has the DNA TGTGCCAGCAGCCCTCAGGGGGCTGTCACTGAAGCTTTCTTT. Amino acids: CASSPQGAVTEAFF.

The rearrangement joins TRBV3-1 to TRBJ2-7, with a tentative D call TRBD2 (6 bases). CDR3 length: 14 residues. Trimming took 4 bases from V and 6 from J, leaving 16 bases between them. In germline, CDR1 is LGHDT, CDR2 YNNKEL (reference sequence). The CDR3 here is CASSPVGGVGEQYF. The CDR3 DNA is TGTGCCAGCAGCCCCGTAGGAGGGGTCGGCGAGCAGTACTTC.

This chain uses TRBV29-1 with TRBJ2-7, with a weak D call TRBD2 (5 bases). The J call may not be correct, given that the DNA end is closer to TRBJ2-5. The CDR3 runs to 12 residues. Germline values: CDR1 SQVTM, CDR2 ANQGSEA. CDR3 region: CSANLASETQYF. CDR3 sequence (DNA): TGCAGCGCCAACCTAGCTTCTGAGACCCAGTACTTC.

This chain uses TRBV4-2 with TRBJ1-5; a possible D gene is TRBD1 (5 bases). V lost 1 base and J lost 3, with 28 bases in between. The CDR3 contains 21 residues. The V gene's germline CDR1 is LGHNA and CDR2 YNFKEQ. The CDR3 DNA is TGTGCCAGCAGCCAAGGGAGAAGTTCGAATGGGGCTAGGGGAAACAATCAGCCCCAGCATTTT. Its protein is CASSQGRSSNGARGNNQPQHF.

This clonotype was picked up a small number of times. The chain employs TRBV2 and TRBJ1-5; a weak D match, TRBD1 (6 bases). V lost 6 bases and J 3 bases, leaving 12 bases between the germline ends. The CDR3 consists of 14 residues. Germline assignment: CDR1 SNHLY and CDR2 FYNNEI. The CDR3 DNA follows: TGTGCCAGCAGGCCGACAGGATCCAATCAGCCCCAGCATTTT. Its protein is CASRPTGSNQPQHF.

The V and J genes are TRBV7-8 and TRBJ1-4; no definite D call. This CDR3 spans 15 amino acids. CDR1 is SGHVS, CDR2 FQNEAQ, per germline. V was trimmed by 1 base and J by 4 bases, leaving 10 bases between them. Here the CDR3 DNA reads TGTGCCAGCAGCTTAGTTCCAGGTCTTAATGAAAAACTGTTTTTT. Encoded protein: CASSLVPGLNEKLFF.

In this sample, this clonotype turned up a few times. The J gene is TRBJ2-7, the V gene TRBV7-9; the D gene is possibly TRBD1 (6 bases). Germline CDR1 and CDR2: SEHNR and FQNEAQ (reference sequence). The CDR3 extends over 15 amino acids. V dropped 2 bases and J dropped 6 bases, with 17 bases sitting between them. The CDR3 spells CASSLTTTGRSEQYF. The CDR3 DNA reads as TGTGCCAGCAGCTTAACAACGACAGGTCGAAGCGAGCAGTACTTC.

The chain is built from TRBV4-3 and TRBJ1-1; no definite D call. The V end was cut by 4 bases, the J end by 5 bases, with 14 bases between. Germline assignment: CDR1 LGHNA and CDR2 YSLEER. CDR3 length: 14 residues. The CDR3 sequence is CASSRGHGRTEAFF. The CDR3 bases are TGCGCCAGCAGCCGAGGTCACGGGAGGACTGAAGCTTTCTTT.

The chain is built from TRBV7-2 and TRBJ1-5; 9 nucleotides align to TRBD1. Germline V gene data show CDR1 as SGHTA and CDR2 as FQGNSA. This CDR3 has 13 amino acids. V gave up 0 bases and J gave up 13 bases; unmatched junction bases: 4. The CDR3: CASSLAGDRAQHF. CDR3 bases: TGTGCCAGCAGCTTAGCGGGGGACAGGGCTCAGCATTTT.

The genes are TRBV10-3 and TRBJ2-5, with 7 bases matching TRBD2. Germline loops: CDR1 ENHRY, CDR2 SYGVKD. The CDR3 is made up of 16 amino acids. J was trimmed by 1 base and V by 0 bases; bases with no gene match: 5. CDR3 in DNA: TGTGCCATCAGTGAGTCAAGCGGGGCAACCCAAGAGACCCAGTACTTC. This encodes CAISESSGATQETQYF.

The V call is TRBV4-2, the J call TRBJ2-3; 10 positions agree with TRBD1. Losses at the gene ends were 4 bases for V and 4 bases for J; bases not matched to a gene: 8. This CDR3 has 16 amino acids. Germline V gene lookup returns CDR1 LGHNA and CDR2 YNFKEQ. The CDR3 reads CASSRLDRGEPDTQYF. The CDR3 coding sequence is TGTGCCAGCAGCCGCTTGGACAGGGGGGAGCCAGATACGCAGTATTTT.

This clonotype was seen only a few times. CDR3 loop: CSVSGRPSNTEAFF. In DNA form, the CDR3 reads TGCAGCGTTTCCGGCCGTCCTTCGAACACTGAAGCTTTCTTT. The chain couples TRBV29-1 to TRBJ1-1; D is undetermined. The V gene's germline CDR1 is SQVTM and CDR2 ANQGSEA. The CDR3 loop spans 14 amino acids. V lost 5 bases and J lost 1, with 14 bases in between.

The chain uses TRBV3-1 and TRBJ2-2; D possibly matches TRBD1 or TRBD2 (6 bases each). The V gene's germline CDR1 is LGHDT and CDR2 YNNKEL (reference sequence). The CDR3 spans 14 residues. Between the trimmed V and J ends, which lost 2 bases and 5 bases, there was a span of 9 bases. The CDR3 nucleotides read TGTGCCAGCAGCCAACAGGGGACTACCGGGGAGCTGTTTTTT. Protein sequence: CASSQQGTTGELFF.

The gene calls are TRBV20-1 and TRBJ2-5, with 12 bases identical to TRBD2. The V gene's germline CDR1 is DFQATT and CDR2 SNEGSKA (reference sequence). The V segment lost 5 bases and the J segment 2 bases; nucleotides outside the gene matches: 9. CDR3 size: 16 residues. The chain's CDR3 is CSALGTSGPIQETQYF. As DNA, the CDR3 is TGCAGTGCTCTTGGGACTAGCGGGCCCATACAAGAGACCCAGTACTTC.